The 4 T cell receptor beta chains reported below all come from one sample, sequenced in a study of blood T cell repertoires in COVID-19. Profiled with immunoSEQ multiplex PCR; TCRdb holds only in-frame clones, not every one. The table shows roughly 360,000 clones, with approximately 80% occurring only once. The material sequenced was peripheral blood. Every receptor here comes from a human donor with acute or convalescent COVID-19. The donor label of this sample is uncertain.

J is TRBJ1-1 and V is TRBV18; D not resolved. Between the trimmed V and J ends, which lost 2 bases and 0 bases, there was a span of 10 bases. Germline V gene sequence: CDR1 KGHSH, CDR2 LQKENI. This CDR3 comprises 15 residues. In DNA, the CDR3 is TGTGCCAGCTCACCATACGACACTTTGAACACTGAAGCTTTCTTT. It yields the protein CASSPYDTLNTEAFF.

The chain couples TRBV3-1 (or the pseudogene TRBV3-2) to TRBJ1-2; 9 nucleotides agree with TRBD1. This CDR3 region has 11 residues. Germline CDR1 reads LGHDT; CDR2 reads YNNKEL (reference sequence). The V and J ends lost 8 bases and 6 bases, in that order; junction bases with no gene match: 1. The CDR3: CASGTGNGYTF. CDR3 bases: TGTGCCAGCGGGACAGGGAATGGCTACACCTTC.

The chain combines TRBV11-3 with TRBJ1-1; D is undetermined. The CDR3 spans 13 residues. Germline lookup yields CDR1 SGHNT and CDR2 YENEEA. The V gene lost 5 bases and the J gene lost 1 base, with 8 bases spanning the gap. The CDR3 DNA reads TGTGCCAGCAGCCTTACAGCGAACACTGAAGCTTTCTTT. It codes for CASSLTANTEAFF.

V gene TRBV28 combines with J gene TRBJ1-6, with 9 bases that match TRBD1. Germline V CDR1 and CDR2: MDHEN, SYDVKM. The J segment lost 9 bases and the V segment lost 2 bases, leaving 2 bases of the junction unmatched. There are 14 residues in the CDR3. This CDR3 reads CASSLRDRVSPLHF. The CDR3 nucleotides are TGTGCCAGCAGTTTAAGGGACAGGGTTTCACCCCTCCACTTT.